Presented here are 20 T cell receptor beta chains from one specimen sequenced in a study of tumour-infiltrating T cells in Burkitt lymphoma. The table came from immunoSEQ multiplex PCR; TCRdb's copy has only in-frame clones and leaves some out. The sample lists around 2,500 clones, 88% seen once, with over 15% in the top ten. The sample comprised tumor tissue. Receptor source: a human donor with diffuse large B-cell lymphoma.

The CDR3 DNA is TGTGCCAGCAGCGGGTCAGGGGGACTAATCACAGATACGCAGTATTTT. The encoded protein is CASSGSGGLITDTQYF. The rearrangement joins TRBV9 to TRBJ2-3, with D perhaps assigned TRBD1 or TRBD2 (7 bases each). The CDR3 is 16 residues long. In germline, CDR1 is SGDLS, CDR2 YYNGEE. Trimming pared 3 bases from V and 2 bases from J, leaving 16 bases between.

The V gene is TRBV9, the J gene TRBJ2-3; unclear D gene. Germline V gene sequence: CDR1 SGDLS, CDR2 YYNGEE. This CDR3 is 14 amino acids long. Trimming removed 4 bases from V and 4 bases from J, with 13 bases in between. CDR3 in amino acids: CASSPNKAADTQYF. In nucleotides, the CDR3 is TGTGCCAGCAGCCCAAACAAGGCCGCAGATACGCAGTATTTT.

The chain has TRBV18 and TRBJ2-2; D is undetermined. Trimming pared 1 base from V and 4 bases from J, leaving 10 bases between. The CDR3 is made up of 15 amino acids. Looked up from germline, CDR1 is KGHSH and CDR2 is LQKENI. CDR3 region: CASSPRPGGTGELFF. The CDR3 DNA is TGTGCCAGCTCACCACGGCCGGGCGGCACCGGGGAGCTGTTTTTT.

The CDR3 coding sequence is TGTGCCAGCAGCTTAGCGAGGGATACGCAGTATTTT. It translates to CASSLARDTQYF. The genes are TRBV7-8 and TRBJ2-3; D ambiguous. V lost 0 bases to trimming and J lost 6 bases, with 4 bases between them. Germline CDR1 is SGHVS and CDR2 is FQNEAQ. The CDR3 extends over 12 amino acids. Combining the CDR3 with reference TRBV7-8 and TRBJ2-3 gives the whole variable domain GAGVSQSPRYKVAKRGQDVALRCDPISGHVSLFWYQQALGQGPEFLTYFQNEAQLDKSGLPSDRFFAERPEGSVSTLKIQRTQQEDSAVYLCASSLARDTQYFGPGTRLTVL.

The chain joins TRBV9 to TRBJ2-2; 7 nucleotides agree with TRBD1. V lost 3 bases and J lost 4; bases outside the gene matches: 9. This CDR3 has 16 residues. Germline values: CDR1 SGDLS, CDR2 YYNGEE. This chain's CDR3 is CASSAATGPSTGELFF. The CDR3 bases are TGTGCCAGCAGCGCCGCGACAGGGCCAAGCACCGGGGAGCTGTTTTTT.

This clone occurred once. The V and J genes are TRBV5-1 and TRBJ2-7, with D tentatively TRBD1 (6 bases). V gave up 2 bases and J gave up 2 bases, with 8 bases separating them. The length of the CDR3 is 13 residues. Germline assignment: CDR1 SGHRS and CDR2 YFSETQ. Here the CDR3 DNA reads TGCGCCAGCAGCTTCGAGGGGGCCTACGAGCAGTACTTC. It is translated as CASSFEGAYEQYF.

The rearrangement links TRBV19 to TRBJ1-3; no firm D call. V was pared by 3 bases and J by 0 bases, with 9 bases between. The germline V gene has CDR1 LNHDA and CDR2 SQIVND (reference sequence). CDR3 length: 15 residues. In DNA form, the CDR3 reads TGTGCCAGTAGTATCCGGGATTTCTCTGGAAACACCATATATTTT. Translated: CASSIRDFSGNTIYF.

CDR3 nucleotides: TGTGCCACCCTTAGACAGGGAGACACCGGGGAGCTGTTTTTT. Translating gives CATLRQGDTGELFF. The V gene is TRBV10-3, the J gene TRBJ2-2; 7 positions match TRBD1. Germline CDR1 ENHRY, CDR2 SYGVKD. This CDR3 has 14 amino acids. V was pared by 10 bases and J by 3 bases, with 8 bases of the junction left unmatched.

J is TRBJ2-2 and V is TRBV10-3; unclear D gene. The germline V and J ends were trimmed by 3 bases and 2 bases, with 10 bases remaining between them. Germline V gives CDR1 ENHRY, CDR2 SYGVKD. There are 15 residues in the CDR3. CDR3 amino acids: CAISESGRNTGELFF. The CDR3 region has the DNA TGTGCCATCAGTGAATCTGGAAGAAACACCGGGGAGCTGTTTTTT.

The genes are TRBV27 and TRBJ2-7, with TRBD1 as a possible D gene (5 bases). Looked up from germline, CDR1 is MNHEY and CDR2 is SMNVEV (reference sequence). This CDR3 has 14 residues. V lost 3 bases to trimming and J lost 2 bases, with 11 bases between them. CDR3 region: CASSFWAGPYEQYF. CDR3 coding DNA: TGTGCCAGCAGTTTTTGGGCAGGGCCCTACGAGCAGTACTTC.

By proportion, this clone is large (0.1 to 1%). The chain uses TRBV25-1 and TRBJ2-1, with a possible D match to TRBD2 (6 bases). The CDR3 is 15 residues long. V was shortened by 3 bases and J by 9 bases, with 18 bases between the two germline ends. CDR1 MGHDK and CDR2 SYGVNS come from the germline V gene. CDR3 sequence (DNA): TGTGCCAGCAGTGACTGGGACTCCCCCTCGGTTGAGCAGTTCTTC. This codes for CASSDWDSPSVEQFF. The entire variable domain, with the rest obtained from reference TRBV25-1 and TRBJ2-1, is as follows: EADIYQTPRYLVIGTGKKITLECSQTMGHDKMYWYQQDPGMELHLIHYSYGVNSTEKGDLSSESTVSRIRTEHFPLTLESARPSHTSQYLCASSDWDSPSVEQFFGPGTRLTVL.

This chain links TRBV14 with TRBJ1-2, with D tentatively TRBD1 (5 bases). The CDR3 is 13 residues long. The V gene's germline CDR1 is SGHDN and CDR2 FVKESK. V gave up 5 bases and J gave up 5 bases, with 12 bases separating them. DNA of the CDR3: TGTGCCAGCAGCGGGGCATCGGGGTATGGCTACACCTTC. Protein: CASSGASGYGYTF.

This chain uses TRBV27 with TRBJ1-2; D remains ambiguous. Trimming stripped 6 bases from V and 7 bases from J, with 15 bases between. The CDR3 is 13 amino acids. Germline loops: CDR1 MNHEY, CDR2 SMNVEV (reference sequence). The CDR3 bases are TGTGCCAGCAGACGGTCCCAAACGGGTGGCTACACCTTC. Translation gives CASRRSQTGGYTF.

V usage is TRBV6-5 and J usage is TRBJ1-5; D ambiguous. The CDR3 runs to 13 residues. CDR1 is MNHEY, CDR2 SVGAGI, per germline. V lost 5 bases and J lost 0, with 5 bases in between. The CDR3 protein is CASSDYSNQPQHF. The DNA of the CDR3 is TGTGCCAGCAGTGACTATAGCAATCAGCCCCAGCATTTT.

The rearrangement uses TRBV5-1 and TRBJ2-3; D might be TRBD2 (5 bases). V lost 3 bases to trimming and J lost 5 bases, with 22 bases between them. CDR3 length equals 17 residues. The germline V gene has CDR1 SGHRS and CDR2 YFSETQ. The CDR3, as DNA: TGCGCCAGCAGCTCCAATACGTGGGGAGCCGTCGGAGATACGCAGTATTTT. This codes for CASSSNTWGAVGDTQYF.

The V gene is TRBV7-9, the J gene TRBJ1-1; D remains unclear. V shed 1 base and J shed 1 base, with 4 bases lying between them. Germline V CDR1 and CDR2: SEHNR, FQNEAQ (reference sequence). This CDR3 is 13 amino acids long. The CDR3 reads CASSLDRNTEAFF. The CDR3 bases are TGTGCCAGCAGCTTAGACAGGAACACTGAAGCTTTCTTT. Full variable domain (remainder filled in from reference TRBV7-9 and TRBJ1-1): DTGVSQNPRHKITKRGQNVTFRCDPISEHNRLYWYRQTLGQGPEFLTYFQNEAQLEKSRLLSDRFSAERPKGSFSTLEIQRTEQGDSAMYLCASSLDRNTEAFFGQGTRLTVV.

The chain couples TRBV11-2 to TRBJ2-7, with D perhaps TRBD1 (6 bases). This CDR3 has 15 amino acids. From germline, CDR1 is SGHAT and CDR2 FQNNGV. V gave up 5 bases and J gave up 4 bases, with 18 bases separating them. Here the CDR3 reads CASSADRSRFYEQYF. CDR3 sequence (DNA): TGTGCCAGCAGCGCTGACAGGTCCCGTTTTTACGAGCAGTACTTC.

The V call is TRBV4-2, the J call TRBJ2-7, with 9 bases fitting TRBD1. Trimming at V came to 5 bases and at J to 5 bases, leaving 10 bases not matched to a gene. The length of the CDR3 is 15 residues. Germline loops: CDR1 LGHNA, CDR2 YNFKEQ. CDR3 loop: CASSTRDRVGDEQYF. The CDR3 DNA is TGTGCCAGCAGCACCCGGGACAGGGTTGGAGACGAGCAGTACTTC.

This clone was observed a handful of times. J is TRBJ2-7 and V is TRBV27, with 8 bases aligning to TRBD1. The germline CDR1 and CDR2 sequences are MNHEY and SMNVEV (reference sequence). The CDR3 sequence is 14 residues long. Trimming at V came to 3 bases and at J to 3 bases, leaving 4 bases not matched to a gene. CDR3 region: CASSLQGANYEQYF. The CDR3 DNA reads TGTGCCAGCAGTTTGCAGGGGGCGAACTACGAGCAGTACTTC.

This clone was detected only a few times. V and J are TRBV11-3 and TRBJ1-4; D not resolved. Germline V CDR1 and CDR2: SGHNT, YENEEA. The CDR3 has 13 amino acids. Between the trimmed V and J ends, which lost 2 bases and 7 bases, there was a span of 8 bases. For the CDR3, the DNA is TGTGCCAGCAGCTTATGGAAGGGTGAAAAACTGTTTTTT. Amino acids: CASSLWKGEKLFF.